This T cell receptor (beta chain) is from a study of CD8 T cells in Susac syndrome. Random hexamers served to reverse transcribe roughly 0.5 to 1 ug RNA. immunoSEQ multiplex PCR amplified TCR beta CDR3 across 54 Vbeta, 13 Jbeta. TCRdb reanalysed the immunoSEQ multiplex PCR reads using MiXCR and keeps one entry per CDR3 protein. This sample carries a few hundred thousand distinct CDR3 sequences, approximately 90% of them seen once, and the ten largest clones take 0.1% to 0.15%. V was trimmed by 4 bases and J by 2 bases, leaving 9 bases between them. CDR1 and CDR2 (germline): MNHEY, SMNVEV (reference sequence). The CDR3 is 13 residues long. Sequencing of TCR beta was performed on blood CD8+ and CD4+ T cells. Treatment-naive patients with stable or active relapsing-remitting disease served as multiple sclerosis controls.

The TCR was taken from a human donor with multiple sclerosis. The material sequenced was CD8+ T cells from PBMCs. The genes are TRBV27 and TRBJ2-7, with D possibly being TRBD2 (5 bases). CDR3 DNA: TGTGCCAGCAGTTGGTCGGGGACCTACGAGCAGTACTTC. Translation: CASSWSGTYEQYF.